These T cell receptor beta chains were read from a single sample in a study of vaccination and CD4 T cells after COVID-19. TCRdb used MiXCR to reprocess the PCR reads, holding one entry per CDR3 protein. Here the sample spans roughly 17,000 distinct CDR3 sequences, approximately 50% being singletons. These TCRs are of unknown antigen specificity. Sequencing was done on a sample of CD4+ T cells from blood, cultured in vitro. Every receptor here comes from a human donor who had recovered from COVID-19. CDR3s include the opening cysteine and the closing phenylalanine or tryptophan. The order of the fields is J gene, V gene, clone size, D gene, CDR3 protein, CDR3 DNA. D genes are given only for firm matches. Clone size is stated in some rows and not others, as once, few, many or a class when expanded.

J: TRBJ1-4; V: TRBV20-1; size: .; D: TRBD1; CDR3: CSARVAGTGNEKLFF; DNA: TGCAGTGCTAGAGTGGCGGGGACAGGGAATGAAAAACTGTTTTTT
J: TRBJ2-5; V: TRBV7-9; size: .; D: .; CDR3: CASSLGISGETQYF; DNA: TGTGCCAGCAGCTTAGGTATTAGCGGAGAGACCCAGTACTTC
J: TRBJ1-6; V: TRBV27; size: few; D: TRBD1; CDR3: CASSLQGSPYNSPLHF; DNA: TGTGCCAGCAGTCTACAGGGGAGCCCCTATAATTCACCCCTCCACTTT
J: TRBJ2-5; V: TRBV12-3/TRBV12-4; size: few; D: TRBD1; CDR3: CASSRGTDTYQETQYF; DNA: TGTGCCAGCAGCCGAGGGACAGACACGTACCAAGAGACCCAGTACTTC
J: TRBJ1-5; V: TRBV2; size: medium-sized; D: TRBD1; CDR3: CASSGLDRKSQHF; DNA: TGTGCCAGCAGCGGTCTGGACAGGAAGTCCCAGCATTTT
J: TRBJ1-5; V: TRBV21-1; size: .; D: .; CDR3: CASSKEHTGGPEATNQPQHF; DNA: TGTGCCAGCAGCAAGGAACATACAGGGGGCCCTGAAGCAACCAATCAGCCCCAGCATTTT
J: TRBJ2-7; V: TRBV7-9; size: .; D: .; CDR3: CASSFRETAEQYF; DNA: TGTGCCAGCAGCTTCCGGGAAACGGCCGAGCAGTACTTC
J: TRBJ1-6; V: TRBV7-8; size: few; D: .; CDR3: CASSLADGTYSPLHF; DNA: TGTGCCAGCAGCTTAGCCGACGGGACTTATTCACCCCTCCACTTT
J: TRBJ2-2; V: TRBV28; size: .; D: .; CDR3: CASSSNRRYTGELFF; DNA: TGTGCCAGCAGCTCGAATAGGAGATACACCGGGGAGCTGTTTTTT
J: TRBJ1-5; V: TRBV27; size: few; D: TRBD1; CDR3: CASRMGQGQNQPQHF; DNA: TGTGCCAGCAGAATGGGACAGGGGCAGAACCAGCCCCAGCATTTT
J: TRBJ2-3; V: TRBV6-4; size: .; D: TRBD2; CDR3: CASSDEAGGRPDTQYF; DNA: TGTGCCAGCAGTGATGAGGCGGGAGGGCGTCCAGATACGCAGTATTTT
J: TRBJ2-1; V: TRBV7-9; size: .; D: .; CDR3: CASSPTPRVEQFF; DNA: TGTGCCAGCAGCCCGACTCCTAGAGTCGAGCAGTTCTTC
J: TRBJ1-3; V: TRBV20-1; size: .; D: .; CDR3: CSAHGRGNTGNTIYF; DNA: TGCAGTGCTCATGGGAGAGGGAATACGGGAAACACCATATATTTT
J: TRBJ1-1; V: TRBV7-9; size: few; D: .; CDR3: CASSFYRAAEAFF; DNA: TGTGCCAGCAGCTTCTACAGGGCGGCTGAAGCTTTCTTT
J: TRBJ1-2; V: TRBV7-2; size: .; D: .; CDR3: CASSLFNYGYTF; DNA: TGTGCCAGCAGCTTATTTAACTATGGCTACACCTTC
J: TRBJ2-7; V: TRBV6-2/TRBV6-3; size: .; D: .; CDR3: CASSYQGLSYEQYF; DNA: TGTGCCAGCAGTTACCAGGGGCTATCCTACGAGCAGTACTTC
J: TRBJ1-5; V: TRBV2; size: .; D: .; CDR3: CASNQGISDNQPQHF; DNA: TGTGCCAGCAACCAGGGAATCAGTGACAATCAGCCCCAGCATTTT
J: TRBJ1-1; V: TRBV7-2; size: .; D: .; CDR3: CASSSQARTEAFF; DNA: TGTGCCAGCAGCTCACAGGCTAGGACTGAAGCTTTCTTT
J: TRBJ1-3; V: TRBV2; size: .; D: .; CDR3: CASSETPRGSGNTIYF; DNA: TGTGCCAGCAGTGAAACCCCGCGGGGGTCTGGAAACACCATATATTTT
J: TRBJ1-2; V: TRBV7-9; size: .; D: .; CDR3: CASTEWGEKDIHGYTF; DNA: TGTGCCAGCACCGAATGGGGGGAGAAAGACATCCATGGCTACACCTTC
J: TRBJ1-1; V: TRBV11-3; size: .; D: .; CDR3: CASSLWPPVAKAFF; DNA: TGTGCCAGCAGCTTATGGCCCCCTGTCGCCAAAGCTTTCTTT
J: TRBJ2-3; V: TRBV7-2; size: .; D: TRBD2; CDR3: CASSLGSGSPTDTQYF; DNA: TGTGCCAGCAGCTTAGGGAGCGGGAGCCCCACAGATACGCAGTATTTT
J: TRBJ1-6; V: TRBV12-3/TRBV12-4; size: .; D: .; CDR3: CASSSGSSPLHF; DNA: TGTGCCAGCAGCAGCGGTTCTTCACCCCTCCACTTT
J: TRBJ2-5; V: TRBV6-1; size: .; D: TRBD2; CDR3: CASSSGTSGRETQYF; DNA: TGTGCCAGCAGCTCCGGGACTAGCGGGAGGGAGACCCAGTACTTC
J: TRBJ2-3; V: TRBV19; size: .; D: TRBD2; CDR3: CASSRGLAGDADTQYF; DNA: TGTGCCAGTAGTAGGGGGCTAGCGGGGGATGCAGATACGCAGTATTTT
J: TRBJ2-3; V: TRBV25-1; size: .; D: .; CDR3: CASSEYGGNPDTQYF; DNA: TGTGCCAGCAGTGAATACGGCGGGAACCCAGATACGCAGTATTTT
J: TRBJ1-1; V: TRBV20-1; size: .; D: .; CDR3: CSARFGGGMNTEAFF; DNA: TGCAGTGCTAGGTTCGGGGGCGGAATGAACACTGAAGCTTTCTTT
J: TRBJ2-7; V: TRBV11-2; size: .; D: TRBD2; CDR3: CASSLTGLAGIYEQYF; DNA: TGTGCCAGCAGCTTAACGGGACTAGCGGGGATCTACGAGCAGTACTTC
J: TRBJ1-6; V: TRBV6-5; size: .; D: .; CDR3: CASSYSRAENNSPLHF; DNA: TGTGCCAGCAGTTACTCGAGGGCCGAGAATAATTCACCCCTCCACTTT
J: TRBJ1-2; V: TRBV7-3; size: few; D: .; CDR3: CASSLPHTNYGYTF; DNA: TGTGCCAGCAGCTTACCTCACACAAACTATGGCTACACCTTC
J: TRBJ2-3; V: TRBV28; size: .; D: .; CDR3: CASSLWGVSTDTQYF; DNA: TGTGCCAGCAGTTTATGGGGAGTTAGCACAGATACGCAGTATTTT
J: TRBJ2-2; V: TRBV10-3; size: .; D: TRBD1; CDR3: CAIRGDRENTGELFF; DNA: TGTGCCATCAGGGGGGACAGGGAGAACACCGGGGAGCTGTTTTTT
J: TRBJ1-5; V: TRBV28; size: once; D: .; CDR3: CASSFSDQPQHF; DNA: TGTGCCAGCAGTTTTTCGGATCAGCCCCAGCATTTT
J: TRBJ2-1; V: TRBV12-3/TRBV12-4; size: few; D: TRBD2; CDR3: CASSSSGRAFKEQFF; DNA: TGTGCCAGCAGTTCTAGCGGGAGGGCTTTTAAGGAGCAGTTCTTC
J: TRBJ1-2; V: TRBV30; size: .; D: TRBD1; CDR3: CAWSPGTGDYGYTF; DNA: TGTGCCTGGAGTCCCGGGACAGGGGACTATGGCTACACCTTC
J: TRBJ2-2; V: TRBV7-9; size: few; D: TRBD2; CDR3: CASRSGRAGELFF; DNA: TGTGCCAGCCGATCCGGGAGGGCCGGGGAGCTGTTTTTT
J: TRBJ1-1; V: TRBV3-1; size: few; D: .; CDR3: CASSQDRGGITEAFF; DNA: TGTGCCAGCAGCCAAGATCGCGGGGGTATTACTGAAGCTTTCTTT
J: TRBJ1-5; V: TRBV6-1; size: few; D: .; CDR3: CASTLGNSNQPQHF; DNA: TGTGCCAGCACCCTAGGGAACAGCAATCAGCCCCAGCATTTT
J: TRBJ2-2; V: TRBV7-9; size: .; D: TRBD1; CDR3: CASSFQGDNTGELFF; DNA: TGTGCCAGCAGCTTTCAGGGGGATAACACCGGGGAGCTGTTTTTT
J: TRBJ2-2; V: TRBV5-1; size: .; D: .; CDR3: CASSPDGARNTGELFF; DNA: TGCGCCAGCAGCCCGGACGGGGCTAGGAACACCGGGGAGCTGTTTTTT
J: TRBJ1-1; V: TRBV11-3; size: .; D: TRBD1; CDR3: CASSLVWGTGIVNTEAFF; DNA: TGTGCCAGCAGCTTAGTATGGGGGACAGGGATAGTAAACACTGAAGCTTTCTTT
J: TRBJ2-2; V: TRBV6-4; size: .; D: TRBD2; CDR3: CASSDGSSGRTGELFF; DNA: TGTGCCAGCAGTGATGGTAGTAGCGGGAGAACCGGGGAGCTGTTTTTT
J: TRBJ2-3; V: TRBV24-1; size: few; D: TRBD2; CDR3: CATTPSGSTDTQYF; DNA: TGTGCCACCACCCCTAGCGGGAGCACAGATACGCAGTATTTT
J: TRBJ1-3; V: TRBV7-9; size: few; D: .; CDR3: CASSLESSGNTIYF; DNA: TGTGCCAGCAGCTTAGAGAGCTCTGGAAACACCATATATTTT
J: TRBJ2-7; V: TRBV11-1; size: .; D: TRBD2; CDR3: CASSSGLADYEQYF; DNA: TGTGCCAGCAGCTCGGGACTAGCGGACTACGAGCAGTACTTC
J: TRBJ1-1; V: TRBV15; size: .; D: TRBD1; CDR3: CATSRDSGQGAEAFF; DNA: TGTGCCACCAGCAGAGACTCCGGACAGGGGGCTGAAGCTTTCTTT
J: TRBJ1-5; V: TRBV15; size: .; D: TRBD1; CDR3: CATSSDRVNQPQHF; DNA: TGTGCCACCAGCAGCGACAGGGTAAATCAGCCCCAGCATTTT
J: TRBJ2-7; V: TRBV23-1; size: .; D: .; CDR3: CASSQPGRADRFPTEQYF; DNA: TGCGCCAGCAGTCAACCCGGACGGGCGGATCGATTCCCTACCGAGCAGTACTTC
J: TRBJ2-5; V: TRBV7-9; size: .; D: .; CDR3: CASSLDRGVETQYF; DNA: TGTGCCAGCAGCCTTGACCGGGGTGTAGAGACCCAGTACTTC
J: TRBJ2-1; V: TRBV6-5; size: .; D: .; CDR3: CASSSQGRNEQFF; DNA: TGTGCCAGCAGTTCACAGGGGAGGAATGAGCAGTTCTTC
J: TRBJ2-3; V: TRBV6-5; size: few; D: .; CDR3: CASSLVKGGRDTQYF; DNA: TGTGCCAGCAGTTTGGTGAAGGGGGGGAGGGATACGCAGTATTTT
J: TRBJ1-2; V: TRBV7-9; size: .; D: .; CDR3: CASSPRRRRFNYGYTF; DNA: TGTGCCAGCAGCCCCCGACGGCGCAGATTCAACTATGGCTACACCTTC